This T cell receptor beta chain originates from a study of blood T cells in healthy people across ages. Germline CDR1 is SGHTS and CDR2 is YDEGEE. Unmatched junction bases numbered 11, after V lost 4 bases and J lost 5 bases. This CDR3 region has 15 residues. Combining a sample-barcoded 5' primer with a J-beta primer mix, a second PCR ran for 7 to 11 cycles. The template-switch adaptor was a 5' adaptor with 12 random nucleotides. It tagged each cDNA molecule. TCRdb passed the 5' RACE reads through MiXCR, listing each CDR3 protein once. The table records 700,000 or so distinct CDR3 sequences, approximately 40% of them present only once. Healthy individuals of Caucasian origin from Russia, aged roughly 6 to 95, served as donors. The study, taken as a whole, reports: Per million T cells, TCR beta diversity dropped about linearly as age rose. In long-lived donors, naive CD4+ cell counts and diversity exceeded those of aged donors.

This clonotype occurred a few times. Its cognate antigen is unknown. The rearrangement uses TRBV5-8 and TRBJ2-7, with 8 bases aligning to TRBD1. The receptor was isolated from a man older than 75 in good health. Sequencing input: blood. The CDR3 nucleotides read TGTGCCAGCAGCCGTCCGGGACAGGCTTCGGACGAGCAGTACTTC. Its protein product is CASSRPGQASDEQYF.